This TCR beta chain comes out of a study of shared clonotypes between healthy human individuals. The study, taken as a whole, reports: When naive CD4 clonotypes were compared across a few donors, around 4.6% were shared. Naive subsets typically showed greater estimated richness than memory subsets. Tissue TCR repertoires likely differ from these blood-only repertoires.

The V and J ends lost 0 bases and 4 bases respectively, with 11 bases between them. Germline values: CDR1 SGHNT, CDR2 YYREEE (reference sequence). The CDR3 is made up of 15 amino acids. As for this clone: Its antigen is unidentified.

Profiled with immunoSEQ multiplex PCR; TCRdb holds only in-frame clones, not every one. The data show 2 million to 3 million clones, roughly 93% seen once. This clonotype originated in a man between 18 and 35 years old in good health. Some clones in this sample may be carry-over from other donors' samples. Sequencing was done on a sample of naive CD4+ T cells from PBMCs. Subset defined: CD45RA+ positively selected. The chain couples TRBV5-4 to TRBJ1-3, with D hard to call. CDR3 amino acids: CASSLAPGNGNTIYF. In nucleotides, the CDR3 is TGTGCCAGCAGCTTGGCCCCCGGGAACGGAAACACCATATATTTT.